The 27 T cell receptor beta chains below come from one sample, sequenced in a study of blood T cell repertoires in COVID-19. Assay used: immunoSEQ multiplex PCR; TCRdb lists only in-frame clones, some missing. The sample yields about 160,000 clones, 85% seen once. The sequenced material came from peripheral blood. The source is a man aged 35-49 years with acute or convalescent COVID-19.

About this clone itself: Its ends do not fully match the called genes, so a read error is possible. The chain has TRBV7-3 and TRBJ1-2; TRBD1 might be the D (5 bases). This CDR3 contains 14 residues. Germline assignment: CDR1 SGHTA and CDR2 FQGTGA. The CDR3 coding sequence is TGTACCAGCAGCCCCCGCGGGGGATTTCAGGGCTACACCTTC. As protein: CTSSPRGGFQGYTF.

This clone has just one count. The chain links TRBV20-1 to TRBJ1-6, with D maybe TRBD1 (6 bases). Germline CDR1 and CDR2: DFQATT and SNEGSKA (reference sequence). V lost 6 bases and J 15 bases, leaving 15 bases between the germline ends. This CDR3 is 11 amino acids long. This chain's CDR3 is CSAIQGDNLHF. As DNA, the CDR3 is TGCAGTGCCATACAGGGAGATAACCTCCACTTT.

Here the CDR3 DNA reads TGTGCCAGCTCACCCCCTGGGCTGGTGGCGGAGACCCAGTACTTC. Translating gives CASSPPGLVAETQYF. The rearrangement links TRBV18 to TRBJ2-5, with D hard to call. The CDR3 totals 15 residues. CDR1 and CDR2 (germline): KGHSH, LQKENI. The V end was cut by 3 bases, the J end by 5 bases, with 16 bases between.

J is TRBJ1-2 and V is TRBV30, with a possible D match to TRBD1 (5 bases). Germline lookup yields CDR1 GTSNPN and CDR2 SVGIG (reference sequence). This CDR3 has 13 amino acids. Trimming stripped 7 bases from V and 8 bases from J, with 20 bases between. CDR3 coding DNA: TGTGCCTTAAGTGGCCAGGGTCGGTCGGGCTACACCTTC. Translation: CALSGQGRSGYTF.

This sequence joins TRBV28 and TRBJ1-5; weak D call: TRBD1 (5 bases). CDR1 and CDR2 from the germline V gene are MDHEN and SYDVKM. V was shortened by 5 bases and J by 6 bases, with 14 bases between the two germline ends. This CDR3 spans 14 amino acids. The CDR3 bases are TGTGCCAGCAGTCTCGGGGGGTATGGTCAGCCCCAGCATTTT. Translation gives CASSLGGYGQPQHF.

This chain joins TRBV29-1 and TRBJ2-7; D might be TRBD2 (5 bases). CDR3 length: 12 amino acids. Germline V CDR1 and CDR2: SQVTM, ANQGSEA. Deletions cut 6 bases from V and 3 bases from J, with 12 bases between. For the CDR3, the DNA is TGCAGCGTACACGTCGGGAACTACGAGCAGTACTTC. Its protein is CSVHVGNYEQYF.

The chain has TRBV30 and TRBJ2-5, with a possible D match to TRBD1 (6 bases). Per the germline V gene, CDR1 is GTSNPN and CDR2 is SVGIG (reference sequence). The CDR3 sequence is 14 residues long. V was cut by 8 bases and J by 5 bases, with 21 bases left in between. The CDR3 loop is CARKQGASVETQYF. CDR3 sequence (DNA): TGTGCCCGAAAACAGGGAGCCTCCGTGGAGACCCAGTACTTC.

The chain employs TRBV4-2 and TRBJ2-3; 13 bases line up with TRBD2. V shed 4 bases and J 1 base; nucleotides not matched to a gene: 11. Per the germline V gene, CDR1 is LGHNA and CDR2 is YNFKEQ. The CDR3 has 19 amino acids. CDR3 DNA sequence: TGTGCCAGCAGCCGCCTACTAGCGGGGGGGCCTGTGGGCACAGATACGCAGTATTTT. This translates into CASSRLLAGGPVGTDTQYF.

This chain uses TRBV5-5 with TRBJ2-2, with TRBD2 matching 12 bases. The CDR3 totals 16 residues. Trimming took 0 bases from V and 6 from J; bases not matched to a gene: 3. Germline V gene lookup returns CDR1 SGHKS and CDR2 YYEKEE (reference sequence). CDR3 in DNA: TGTGCCAGCAGCTTGGGACTAGCGGGGGTAGCCGGGGAGCTGTTTTTT. Translation: CASSLGLAGVAGELFF.

The chain links TRBV11-2 to TRBJ2-3; D might be TRBD2 (6 bases). V gave up 6 bases and J gave up 4 bases, with 11 bases separating them. CDR1 is SGHAT, CDR2 FQNNGV, per germline. The CDR3 contains 13 residues. CDR3 in DNA: TGTGCCAGCAGTTATTCTAGCGCAGATACGCAGTATTTT. Encoded protein: CASSYSSADTQYF. Filled out from reference TRBV11-2 and TRBJ2-3, the complete variable domain reads EAGVAQSPRYKIIEKRQSVAFWCNPISGHATLYWYQQILGQGPKLLIQFQNNGVVDDSQLPKDRFSAERLKGVDSTLKIQPAKLEDSAVYLCASSYSSADTQYFGPGTRLTVL.

The chain recombines TRBV18 with TRBJ2-2; D may be TRBD1 (6 bases). The CDR3 length is 16 residues. Per the germline V gene, CDR1 is KGHSH and CDR2 is LQKENI. Trimming pared 2 bases from V and 2 bases from J, leaving 12 bases between. CDR3 coding DNA: TGTGCCAGCTCACCAAGAGGGGGATCTAACACCGGGGAGCTGTTTTTT. As protein: CASSPRGGSNTGELFF.

This rearrangement joins TRBV21-1 to TRBJ2-5; TRBD2, as called in the table, went unchecked against the DNA. TRBV21-1 is listed as a pseudogene. This CDR3 contains 19 residues. CDR3 sequence reads: CASSKDQTSGGTPQETQYF. The CDR3 nucleotides are TGTGCCAGCAGCAAAGATCAGACTAGCGGGGGCACACCTCAAGAGACCCAGTACTTC.

This clone was seen a few times. The CDR3 sequence: CASTPRRRQGFEPYSNQPQHF. DNA of the CDR3: TGTGCCAGCACCCCCCGGCGGCGGCAGGGCTTTGAGCCTTATAGCAATCAGCCCCAGCATTTT. The gene calls are TRBV6-2 or TRBV6-3 and TRBJ1-5; D perhaps matches TRBD1 (5 bases). The CDR3 length is 21 residues. V was trimmed by 7 bases and J by 0 bases, leaving 31 bases between them. The germline CDR1 and CDR2 sequences are MNHEY and SVGEGT.

V usage is TRBV3-1 (or the pseudogene TRBV3-2) and J usage is TRBJ1-2, with a tentative D call TRBD1 (6 bases). CDR1 is LGHDT and CDR2 is YNNKEL in the germline V gene (reference sequence). V shed 8 bases and J shed 3 bases, with 10 bases lying between them. The CDR3 length is 12 residues. The CDR3 reads CASWDIDYGYTF. For the CDR3, the DNA is TGTGCCAGCTGGGACATTGACTATGGCTACACCTTC.

This clone was counted between two and nine times. The chain couples TRBV3-1 (or the pseudogene TRBV3-2) to TRBJ1-2, with 8 bases identical to TRBD1. With 6 bases clipped from V and 6 bases from J, the junction kept 6 bases outside the gene matches. CDR3 length: 13 amino acids. CDR1 is LGHDT and CDR2 is YNNKEL in the germline V gene (reference sequence). The CDR3 nucleotides read TGTGCCAGCAGGATGGACAGGGATAATGGCTACACCTTC. It codes for CASRMDRDNGYTF.

This clone was seen just once. The rearrangement uses TRBV5-6 and TRBJ1-2, with 8 bases fitting TRBD1. Germline CDR1 SGHDT, CDR2 YYEEEE. With V trimmed by 2 bases and J by 8 bases, 2 bases remained unmatched. CDR3 size: 12 residues. The CDR3 region is CASSFGQGGYTF. CDR3 sequence (DNA): TGTGCCAGCAGCTTCGGACAGGGAGGCTACACCTTC.

The chain has TRBV23-1 and TRBJ1-2, with D perhaps TRBD1 (6 bases). TRBV23-1 is given ORF status, its function remaining uncertain. The V end lost 6 bases, the J end lost 6 bases, and 20 bases lay between the germline ends. The CDR3 has 15 residues. This CDR3 reads CASRPQRGAADGYTF. DNA for the CDR3: TGCGCCAGCAGACCCCAGCGGGGGGCTGCAGATGGCTACACCTTC.

This clone showed up just once. The chain employs TRBV3-1 (or the pseudogene TRBV3-2) and TRBJ2-3, with 12 bases aligning to TRBD2. Germline assignment: CDR1 LGHDT and CDR2 YNNKEL (reference sequence). With 3 bases clipped from V and 2 bases from J, the junction kept 3 bases outside the gene matches. The CDR3 has 16 residues. The DNA for the CDR3 is TGTGCCAGCAGCCACCGGACTAGCGGGGACACAGATACGCAGTATTTT. It specifies CASSHRTSGDTDTQYF.

The J gene is TRBJ1-4, the V gene TRBV4-1; a weak D match, TRBD1 (6 bases). The germline gives CDR1 MGHRA, CDR2 YSYEKL. V was pared by 3 bases and J by 2 bases, with 10 bases between. The CDR3 loop spans 15 amino acids. CDR3 bases: TGCGCCAGCAGCCAGACAGGAACCACTAATGAAAAACTGTTTTTT. Translated: CASSQTGTTNEKLFF.

The chain couples TRBV15 to TRBJ1-2; maybe TRBD1 (5 bases). CDR1 and CDR2 (germline): LNHNV, YYDKDF (reference sequence). This CDR3 has 14 residues. V shed 8 bases and J shed 2 bases, with 15 bases lying between them. The CDR3 nucleotides are TGTGCCACCGAGGACGGGGGGAAGAACTATGGCTACACCTTC. This gives the protein CATEDGGKNYGYTF.

The chain joins TRBV2 to TRBJ2-5; 7 nucleotides agree with TRBD1. The junction had 7 bases not matched to a gene; V was cut back by 4 bases and J by 5 bases. Per germline, CDR1 SNHLY and CDR2 FYNNEI. CDR3 size: 14 residues. CDR3 protein: CASSGDTGEETQYF. CDR3 DNA: TGTGCCAGCAGTGGTGATACAGGGGAGGAGACCCAGTACTTC.

The rearrangement uses TRBV9 and TRBJ1-1; 8 bases fit TRBD1. Germline CDR1 reads SGDLS; CDR2 reads YYNGEE. This CDR3 is 16 amino acids long. Losses at the gene ends were 0 bases for V and 3 bases for J; bases not matched to a gene: 7. CDR3 nucleotides: TGTGCCAGCAGCGTAGGATCCCAGGGGGCGTACACTGAAGCTTTCTTT. It specifies CASSVGSQGAYTEAFF.

V and J are TRBV11-1 and TRBJ2-3, with 9 bases identical to TRBD2. Trimming at V came to 3 bases and at J to 3 bases, leaving 7 bases not matched to a gene. Germline CDR1 reads SGHAT; CDR2 reads FQDESV (reference sequence). The length of the CDR3 is 16 residues. The CDR3 region is CASSFGSSGVTDTQYF. In DNA, the CDR3 is TGTGCCAGCAGCTTCGGGTCTAGCGGGGTGACAGATACGCAGTATTTT. Full variable domain (missing parts from reference TRBV11-1 and TRBJ2-3): EAEVAQSPRYKITEKSQAVAFWCDPISGHATLYWYRQILGQGPELLVQFQDESVVDDSQLPKDRFSAERLKGVDSTLKIQPAELGDSAMYLCASSFGSSGVTDTQYFGPGTRLTVL.

This clone came up a few times. The chain recombines TRBV9 with TRBJ2-1; 9 nucleotides align to TRBD1. J lost 7 bases, V lost 0 bases, and 5 bases had no gene match. CDR3 length: 15 residues. CDR1 and CDR2 from the germline V gene are SGDLS and YYNGEE. The CDR3 is CASSVDRGRENEQFF. Here the CDR3 DNA reads TGTGCCAGCAGCGTAGACAGGGGGCGTGAGAATGAGCAGTTCTTC.

This clone appeared a few times. The chain uses TRBV28 and TRBJ2-7; TRBD1 matches at 8 bases. V lost 2 bases to trimming and J lost 3 bases; unmatched junction nucleotides: 9. The CDR3 is made up of 16 amino acids. Per the germline V gene, CDR1 is MDHEN and CDR2 is SYDVKM. CDR3 in DNA: TGTGCCAGCAGTTTACCAGGGGGCATGGGATTCTACGAGCAGTACTTC. Its protein product is CASSLPGGMGFYEQYF.

The CDR3 loop is CASSRPGHLFNEQFF. In DNA form, the CDR3 reads TGTGCCAGCAGCAGACCGGGACATTTATTCAATGAGCAGTTCTTC. This rearrangement joins TRBV5-8 to TRBJ2-1; possible D gene TRBD1, 6 bases. CDR3 length: 15 amino acids. The V end was cut by 4 bases, the J end by 6 bases, with 17 bases between. Germline lookup yields CDR1 SGHTS and CDR2 YDEGEE. The variable domain in full, with the rest retrieved from reference TRBV5-8 and TRBJ2-1, is EAGVTQSPTHLIKTRGQQATLRCSPISGHTSVYWYQQALGLGLQFLLWYDEGEERNRGNFPPRFSGRQFPNYSSELNVNALELEDSALYLCASSRPGHLFNEQFFGPGTRLTVL.

The rearrangement uses TRBV10-2 and TRBJ1-2; D is undetermined. The germline V gene encodes CDR1 WSHSY and CDR2 SAAADI. Trimming left V 0 bases short and J 4 bases short, with 6 bases between. CDR3 length: 13 residues. CDR3 protein: CASSESSLYGYTF. The DNA of the CDR3 is TGCGCCAGCAGTGAGTCGAGTCTCTATGGCTACACCTTC.